The 25 T cell receptor beta chains below come from one sample, sequenced in a study of T cell responses to AZD1222 COVID-19 vaccine. The assay was immunoSEQ multiplex PCR, and TCRdb's table has in-frame clones only and misses some. The table shows 150,000 to 200,000 clones, with 94% occurring only once. The specimen was peripheral blood, collected 28 days after the second AZD1222 dose. The receptors here all came from an adult who received the AZD1222 COVID-19 vaccine.

The chain couples TRBV30 to TRBJ2-3; 7 bases are shared with TRBD2. This CDR3 is 14 amino acids long. Germline trimming cut 5 bases from V and 3 bases from J; bases unmatched to any gene: 8. Germline values: CDR1 GTSNPN, CDR2 SVGIG (reference sequence). The CDR3 region has the DNA TGTGCCTGGGGGGGGGAGGGACGGACAGATACGCAGTATTTT. Protein sequence: CAWGGEGRTDTQYF.

In its sample, this clone was seen once. This chain joins TRBV28 and TRBJ2-5; TRBD2 aligns across 9 bases. CDR1 is MDHEN and CDR2 is SYDVKM in the germline V gene. The CDR3 has 14 amino acids. Germline trimming cut 8 bases from V and 3 bases from J; bases unmatched to any gene: 7. The CDR3, as DNA: TGTGCCAGCGGACCTTCTAGCGGGGAAGAGACCCAGTACTTC. The encoded protein is CASGPSSGEETQYF.

V usage is TRBV9 and J usage is TRBJ2-7; the D gene is possibly TRBD2 (5 bases). Germline CDR1 SGDLS, CDR2 YYNGEE. This CDR3 has 14 amino acids. The germline V and J ends were trimmed by 3 bases and 6 bases, with 16 bases remaining between them. CDR3 loop: CASSGTSLSPEQYF. CDR3 bases: TGTGCCAGCAGCGGGACTTCCTTATCCCCCGAGCAGTACTTC.

V gene TRBV6-2 or TRBV6-3 combines with J gene TRBJ1-1; possible D gene TRBD1, 6 bases. Deletions cut 2 bases from V and 4 bases from J, with 14 bases between. The CDR3 has 15 amino acids. The germline gives CDR1 MNHEY, CDR2 SVGEGT. CDR3 sequence: CASSYMQGWSTEAFF. The DNA of the CDR3 is TGTGCCAGCAGTTACATGCAGGGGTGGAGCACTGAAGCTTTCTTT.

This CDR3 reads CASSYSGQGGEAFF. DNA for the CDR3: TGTGCCAGCAGTTACTCCGGACAGGGTGGGGAGGCTTTCTTT. The gene calls are TRBV6-5 and TRBJ1-1; 8 nucleotides agree with TRBD1. V shed 0 bases, J shed 11 bases, and the junction held 8 bases outside the gene matches. Germline V gene lookup returns CDR1 MNHEY and CDR2 SVGAGI. The CDR3 is made up of 14 amino acids.

V is TRBV19 and J is TRBJ2-3; 10 bases fit TRBD2. The CDR3 runs to 16 residues. The V gene's germline CDR1 is LNHDA and CDR2 SQIVND (reference sequence). The V and J ends lost 3 bases and 2 bases, in that order; junction bases with no gene match: 5. The CDR3 loop reads CASSIGTSVFTDTQYF. CDR3 in DNA: TGTGCCAGTAGTATCGGGACTAGCGTTTTCACAGATACGCAGTATTTT.

This sequence joins TRBV2 and TRBJ1-5; 8 nucleotides match TRBD1. With 5 bases clipped from V and 7 bases from J, the junction kept 10 bases outside the gene matches. Germline-derived CDR1 and CDR2 are SNHLY and FYNNEI. The CDR3 consists of 15 residues. CDR3 sequence reads: CASSLTWTGNQPQHF. CDR3 bases: TGTGCCAGCAGTCTGACCTGGACAGGGAACCAGCCCCAGCATTTT.

The gene calls are TRBV29-1 and TRBJ2-3, with D possibly called TRBD1 or TRBD2 (7 bases each). Germline V gives CDR1 SQVTM, CDR2 ANQGSEA. The CDR3 runs 14 residues. The V and J ends lost 2 bases and 3 bases respectively, with 12 bases between them. The chain's CDR3 is CSVERGRETDTQYF. The CDR3 DNA follows: TGCAGCGTTGAAAGGGGGCGGGAGACAGATACGCAGTATTTT.

This chain connects TRBV5-8 to TRBJ1-4, with D possibly being TRBD1 (6 bases). The CDR3 spans 17 residues. Germline V gene lookup returns CDR1 SGHTS and CDR2 YDEGEE. Deletions cut 2 bases from V and 0 bases from J, with 14 bases between. The CDR3 here is CASSFIGGRSTNEKLFF. As DNA, the CDR3 is TGTGCCAGCAGCTTCATAGGGGGAAGGTCAACTAATGAAAAACTGTTTTTT.

The genes are TRBV5-1 and TRBJ1-5; D gene unclear. V lost 7 bases and J 4 bases, leaving 12 bases between the germline ends. CDR3 size: 13 residues. In germline, CDR1 is SGHRS, CDR2 YFSETQ. The CDR3 here is CASRRVINQPQHF. DNA for the CDR3: TGCGCCAGCCGCCGAGTAATAAATCAGCCCCAGCATTTT.

This chain uses TRBV14 with TRBJ2-3; D possibly corresponds to TRBD2 (6 bases). Germline V gene sequence: CDR1 SGHDN, CDR2 FVKESK. The CDR3 runs to 14 residues. Trimming cost V 6 bases and J 3 bases, with 13 bases left between them. The CDR3 reads CASSYGRKTDTQYF. CDR3 nucleotide sequence: TGTGCCAGCAGTTACGGGAGAAAGACAGATACGCAGTATTTT. The full variable domain, its missing parts supplied by reference TRBV14 and TRBJ2-3, is EAGVTQFPSHSVIEKGQTVTLRCDPISGHDNLYWYRRVMGKEIKFLLHFVKESKQDESGMPNNRFLAERTGGTYSTLKVQPAELEDSGVYFCASSYGRKTDTQYFGPGTRLTVL.

This clone has only one observation. The V and J genes are TRBV7-9 and TRBJ2-7, with TRBD2 as a possible D gene (5 bases). V was clipped by 2 bases and J by 5 bases, with 22 bases between them. Germline loops: CDR1 SEHNR, CDR2 FQNEAQ (reference sequence). The CDR3 spans 17 residues. As DNA, the CDR3 is TGTGCCAGCAGCTTATCCCCGCGAGCGGTGGAACCCCACGAGCAGTACTTC. Its translation is CASSLSPRAVEPHEQYF. Drawing the rest from reference TRBV7-9 and TRBJ2-7, the complete variable domain is DTGVSQNPRHKITKRGQNVTFRCDPISEHNRLYWYRQTLGQGPEFLTYFQNEAQLEKSRLLSDRFSAERPKGSFSTLEIQRTEQGDSAMYLCASSLSPRAVEPHEQYFGPGTRLTVT.

The chain carries TRBV6-5 and TRBJ1-4; 8 bases align to TRBD1. The V gene end was trimmed by 0 bases and the J gene end by 3 bases; junction bases not matched to a gene: 0. The CDR3 length is 15 residues. Germline CDR1 is MNHEY and CDR2 is SVGAGI. CDR3 region: CASSYSTGANEKLFF. The CDR3 DNA follows: TGTGCCAGCAGTTACTCGACAGGGGCTAATGAAAAACTGTTTTTT.

J is TRBJ2-3 and V is TRBV30; possible D gene TRBD1, 5 bases. Germline CDR1 reads GTSNPN; CDR2 reads SVGIG (reference sequence). The CDR3 is 13 residues long. V was shortened by 1 base and J by 3 bases, with 8 bases between the two germline ends. This chain's CDR3 is CAWSASGTDTQYF. In DNA, the CDR3 is TGTGCCTGGAGTGCATCAGGGACAGATACGCAGTATTTT.

The gene calls are TRBV28 and TRBJ1-1; the D is unclear. The CDR3 covers 13 residues. Germline assignment: CDR1 MDHEN and CDR2 SYDVKM. V lost 5 bases to trimming and J lost 5 bases, with 12 bases between them. The CDR3 here is CASSPQVRTEAFF. Here the CDR3 DNA reads TGTGCCAGCAGTCCCCAGGTGCGAACTGAAGCTTTCTTT.

The chain has TRBV11-3 and TRBJ2-1; D is uncertain. The germline V and J ends were trimmed by 1 base and 5 bases, with 12 bases remaining between them. This CDR3 is 15 amino acids long. Looked up from germline, CDR1 is SGHNT and CDR2 is YENEEA. CDR3 bases: TGTGCCAGCAGCTTAGGTCTCGGATGGAACAATGAGCAGTTCTTC. It codes for CASSLGLGWNNEQFF.

This chain joins TRBV6-5 and TRBJ1-6, with a tentative D call TRBD1 (5 bases). CDR1 is MNHEY, CDR2 SVGAGI, per germline. Trimming cost V 2 bases and J 3 bases, with 8 bases left between them. The CDR3 covers 15 residues. The CDR3, as DNA: TGTGCCAGCAGTTACGGGACCCACTATAATTCACCCCTCCACTTT. It specifies CASSYGTHYNSPLHF.

The chain is built from TRBV12-3 or TRBV12-4 and TRBJ1-4, with unresolved D. Between the trimmed V and J ends, which lost 5 bases and 8 bases, there was a span of 12 bases. The CDR3 length is 13 residues. The CDR3 reads CASSRNLGEKLFF. The CDR3 DNA follows: TGTGCCAGCAGTCGGAATCTGGGAGAAAAACTGTTTTTT.

The chain carries TRBV27 and TRBJ2-3; TRBD1 might be the D (5 bases). Trimming took off 7 bases at V and 4 bases at J, with 18 bases between the two ends. This CDR3 has 15 amino acids. Per the germline V gene, CDR1 is MNHEY and CDR2 is SMNVEV (reference sequence). CDR3 sequence (DNA): TGTGCCAGCACCAGGGCCATCCCTGGGGCAGATACGCAGTATTTT. It translates to CASTRAIPGADTQYF.

The rearrangement uses TRBV10-3 and TRBJ2-3; D gene uncertain. Trimming pared 6 bases from V and 3 bases from J, leaving 7 bases between. The CDR3 is 12 amino acids. Per the germline V gene, CDR1 is ENHRY and CDR2 is SYGVKD. The CDR3 loop reads CAIRENTDTQYF. The CDR3 DNA sequence: TGTGCCATCAGGGAAAATACAGATACGCAGTATTTT.

This clone was recorded once. The chain uses TRBV5-5 and TRBJ1-4; TRBD1 matches 9 bases. The CDR3 loop spans 16 amino acids. Looked up from germline, CDR1 is SGHKS and CDR2 is YYEKEE (reference sequence). V was clipped by 4 bases and J by 6 bases; unmatched bases: 10. The DNA for the CDR3 is TGTGCCAGCAGCCAACACCGGGACAGGGTAGATGAAAAACTGTTTTTT. Its protein is CASSQHRDRVDEKLFF.

The CDR3 sequence is CASSLGLYGYTF. CDR3 bases: TGTGCCAGCAGCTTGGGACTGTATGGCTACACCTTC. This rearrangement joins TRBV5-5 to TRBJ1-2; D is unresolved. The CDR3 sequence is 12 residues long. V lost 0 bases, J lost 5 bases, and 5 bases lay in between. Germline V gene sequence: CDR1 SGHKS, CDR2 YYEKEE (reference sequence).

The CDR3 here is CASSYLVSSYNEQFF. CDR3 nucleotide sequence: TGTGCCAGCAGTTATCTAGTATCATCCTACAATGAGCAGTTCTTC. The V call is TRBV6-2 or TRBV6-3, the J call TRBJ2-1; D is undetermined. This CDR3 comprises 15 residues. Germline loops: CDR1 MNHEY, CDR2 SVGEGT. V lost 3 bases to trimming and J lost 1 base, with 10 bases between them.

This rearrangement joins TRBV25-1 to TRBJ1-1, with D unresolved. The CDR3 extends over 12 amino acids. Trimming took 7 bases from V and 1 from J, leaving 7 bases between them. Germline lookup yields CDR1 MGHDK and CDR2 SYGVNS. The CDR3 region has the DNA TGTGCCAGCACACTGGGGAACACTGAAGCTTTCTTT. It specifies CASTLGNTEAFF.

This chain connects TRBV5-1 to TRBJ2-1; 9 nucleotides line up with TRBD1. This CDR3 is 20 amino acids long. Germline values: CDR1 SGHRS, CDR2 YFSETQ. V lost 2 bases to trimming and J lost 1 base; unmatched junction nucleotides: 16. The DNA of the CDR3 is TGCGCCAGCAGCTTCCCTGGGGACAGGGATACTCTAAAGTCCTACAATGAGCAGTTCTTC. This encodes CASSFPGDRDTLKSYNEQFF.